Listed below are T cell receptor beta chains from one sample, sequenced in a study of blood T cell repertoires in COVID-19. Using immunoSEQ multiplex PCR, the repertoire was profiled, and TCRdb retains in-frame clones only, with some absent. This table holds under 80,000 clones, roughly 82% found once. The sequenced material came from peripheral blood. Source of these receptors: a man aged 45-65 years with acute or convalescent COVID-19. Both conserved end residues are part of each CDR3. Fields, in order: clone size, V gene, D gene, J gene, CDR3 protein, CDR3 DNA. D genes are given only for firm matches. Size is omitted from some rows. Given values are once, few, many or a class for expanded clones.

>NA|TRBV5-4|NA|TRBJ2-2
CASSLGGTGELFF
TGTGCCAGCAGCTTGGGCGGCACCGGGGAGCTGTTTTTT
>NA|TRBV2|TRBD2|TRBJ2-3
CASRAGLAGGTDTQYF
TGTGCCAGCAGGGCTGGACTAGCGGGAGGCACAGATACGCAGTATTTT
>NA|TRBV5-6|NA|TRBJ2-7
CASSLMTAGRYEQYF
TGTGCCAGCAGCTTAATGACAGCCGGCCGGTACGAGCAGTACTTC
>NA|TRBV7-9|NA|TRBJ2-3
CASSLTAGSFTQYF
TGTGCCAGCAGCTTAACGGCGGGAAGCTTTACGCAGTATTTT
>NA|TRBV18|TRBD1|TRBJ1-6
CASSQNTRQGSGSPLHF
TGTGCCAGCTCACAAAACACGCGACAGGGGTCAGGTTCACCCCTCCACTTT
>once|TRBV28|NA|TRBJ2-1
CASSLPLTGNNEQFF
TGTGCCAGCAGTCTGCCCTTGACAGGTAACAATGAGCAGTTCTTC
>NA|TRBV28|TRBD1|TRBJ2-2
CASSLSSGTGGSGELFF
TGTGCCAGCAGTTTATCATCCGGGACAGGGGGATCCGGGGAGCTGTTTTTT
>NA|TRBV19|NA|TRBJ2-7
CASSISGASYEQYF
TGTGCCAGTAGTATCTCTGGAGCTTCCTACGAGCAGTACTTC
>NA|TRBV3-1/TRBV3-2|NA|TRBJ1-1
CASSQQRSAFF
TGTGCCAGCAGCCAACAACGTAGTGCTTTCTTT
>NA|TRBV19|NA|TRBJ1-6
CASLRSYNSPLHF
TGTGCCAGCCTGCGGTCCTATAATTCACCCCTCCACTTT
>NA|TRBV7-8|TRBD1|TRBJ1-6
CASSLDARTGTGGHSPLHF
TGTGCCAGCAGCTTAGATGCTCGCACCGGGACAGGGGGGCATTCACCCCTCCACTTT
>NA|TRBV19|NA|TRBJ1-5
CASSKGQKGGNQPQHF
TGTGCCAGTAGTAAGGGGCAGAAAGGGGGCAATCAGCCCCAGCATTTT
>NA|TRBV4-1|TRBD1|TRBJ2-7
CASSQSAGTGGYEQYF
TGCGCCAGCAGCCAATCCGCCGGGACAGGGGGCTACGAGCAGTACTTC
>NA|TRBV6-4|TRBD2|TRBJ2-1
CASSDSYGGFDEQFF
TGTGCCAGCAGTGACTCTTACGGGGGGTTCGATGAGCAGTTCTTC
>once|TRBV19|NA|TRBJ1-6
CASSMGLLGTLHNSPLHF
TGTGCCAGTAGTATGGGCCTCCTTGGGACACTTCATAATTCACCCCTCCACTTT
>NA|TRBV28|NA|TRBJ1-1
CASSLEGGMNTEAFF
TGTGCCAGCAGTTTAGAAGGAGGAATGAACACTGAAGCTTTCTTT
>NA|TRBV18|NA|TRBJ2-5
CASSPHNNGAQYF
TGTGCCAGCTCACCACACAACAATGGTGCCCAGTACTTC
>NA|TRBV7-2|TRBD1|TRBJ2-2
CASSISGTDTGELFF
TGTGCCAGCAGCATTTCCGGGACAGACACCGGGGAGCTGTTTTTT
>NA|TRBV28|NA|TRBJ2-7
CASRQGGPGGYEQYF
TGTGCCAGCAGACAGGGAGGACCGGGGGGATACGAGCAGTACTTC
>NA|TRBV5-4|NA|TRBJ1-1
CASSLGGHTEAFF
TGTGCCAGCAGCTTGGGGGGGCATACTGAAGCTTTCTTT
>NA|TRBV2|TRBD2|TRBJ2-7
CASRKSGSGPSYEQYF
TGTGCCAGCAGGAAAAGCGGGAGCGGTCCCTCCTACGAGCAGTACTTC
>once|TRBV5-5|NA|TRBJ2-5
CASSSSLGRKTQYF
TGTGCCAGCAGCTCTTCACTAGGAAGAAAGACCCAGTACTTC
>NA|TRBV18|TRBD1|TRBJ1-2
CASSSDGTGGYTF
TGTGCCAGCTCATCCGACGGGACAGGTGGCTACACCTTC
>NA|TRBV4-3|TRBD2|TRBJ2-4
CASSHAIGGSLNIQYF
TGCGCCAGCAGCCACGCCATCGGGGGGAGCCTCAACATTCAGTACTTC
>NA|TRBV2|NA|TRBJ1-4
CASSLSGGAKGEKLFF
TGTGCCAGCAGCCTTTCCGGGGGGGCGAAGGGTGAAAAACTGTTTTTT
>NA|TRBV30|TRBD1|TRBJ1-1
CAWSRLTGGTEAFF
TGTGCCTGGAGTCGCCTGACAGGGGGGACTGAAGCTTTCTTT
>NA|TRBV2|NA|TRBJ2-7
CASTETSSYEQYF
TGTGCCAGCACCGAAACGAGCTCCTACGAGCAGTACTTC
>NA|TRBV7-9|TRBD1|TRBJ2-7
CASSSRDSSSYEQYF
TGTGCCAGCAGCTCCCGGGACAGTTCGTCCTACGAGCAGTACTTC
>NA|TRBV2|TRBD1|TRBJ1-6
CASSAAMTGSHSPLHF
TGTGCCAGCAGTGCTGCGATGACAGGGTCCCATTCACCCCTCCACTTT
>NA|TRBV6-6|NA|TRBJ1-2
CASSYSREGLVGYTF
TGTGCCAGCAGTTACTCGCGGGAAGGTCTCGTAGGCTACACCTTC
>NA|TRBV12-3/TRBV12-4|NA|TRBJ1-1
CASSLGANTEAFF
TGTGCCAGCAGCCTAGGTGCGAACACTGAAGCTTTCTTT
>NA|TRBV6-5|TRBD1|TRBJ1-1
CASVDRTTEAFF
TGTGCCAGTGTGGACAGGACCACTGAAGCTTTCTTT
>once|TRBV20-1|NA|TRBJ1-3
CSASGGGLSGNTIYF
TGCAGTGCTAGTGGCGGGGGTTTAAGCGGAAACACCATATATTTT
>NA|TRBV28|NA|TRBJ2-1
CASSLPGIDEQFF
TGTGCCAGCAGTTTACCTGGTATAGATGAGCAGTTCTTC
>few|TRBV7-9|TRBD2|TRBJ2-7
CASSSREARWEQYF
TGTGCCAGCAGCTCCCGGGAGGCCCGGTGGGAGCAGTACTTC
>NA|TRBV6-6|NA|TRBJ1-1
CASRLRQELNTEAFF
TGTGCCAGCAGACTAAGACAGGAACTAAACACTGAAGCTTTCTTT
>NA|TRBV5-6|TRBD1|TRBJ2-1
CASSLDQTGFNEQFF
TGTGCCAGCAGCTTGGACCAGACAGGGTTTAATGAGCAGTTCTTC
>once|TRBV10-1|TRBD1|TRBJ1-1
CASRDRGAVGGWMNTEAFF
TGCGCCAGCAGGGACAGGGGGGCAGTGGGAGGTTGGATGAACACTGAAGCTTTCTTT
>NA|TRBV18|TRBD1|TRBJ1-6
CASSPEGAGRSPLHF
TGTGCCAGCTCCCCCGAGGGGGCAGGGAGGTCACCCCTCCACTTT
>once|TRBV24-1|NA|TRBJ1-2
CATSDAGTTNYGYTF
TGTGCCACCAGTGATGCCGGGACAACTAACTATGGCTACACCTTC
>NA|TRBV3-1/TRBV3-2|NA|TRBJ1-3
CASSPVIGNTIYF
TGTGCCAGCAGCCCAGTTATCGGAAACACCATATATTTT
>NA|TRBV15|TRBD1|TRBJ2-1
CATSSLESPGQESHEQFF
TGTGCCACCAGCAGTCTCGAATCACCGGGACAGGAGAGCCATGAGCAGTTCTTC
>NA|TRBV6-2/TRBV6-3|NA|TRBJ1-1
CASSPLQDTEAFF
TGTGCCAGCAGCCCGTTACAGGACACTGAAGCTTTCTTT
>NA|TRBV3-1/TRBV3-2|TRBD1|TRBJ1-6
CASSRGDSNSPLHF
TGTGCCAGCAGCCGGGGGGACAGTAATTCACCCCTCCACTTT
>NA|TRBV7-2|NA|TRBJ1-5
CASSLLQGGNQPQHF
TGTGCCAGCAGCTTACTACAGGGTGGCAATCAGCCCCAGCATTTT
>NA|TRBV7-6|NA|TRBJ1-1
CASSLRMSGDANTEAFF
TGTGCCAGCAGCCTCAGGATGTCGGGGGACGCGAACACTGAAGCTTTCTTT
>once|TRBV7-9|NA|TRBJ1-5
CASSLVSGPYSNQPQHF
TGTGCCAGCAGCTTGGTTTCAGGGCCGTATAGCAATCAGCCCCAGCATTTT
>NA|TRBV10-3|TRBD2|TRBJ2-1
CAISHGTSGGSSYNEQFF
TGTGCCATCAGCCACGGGACTAGCGGGGGGAGCTCCTACAATGAGCAGTTCTTC
>NA|TRBV27|NA|TRBJ2-7
CASSFGHLSYEQYF
TGTGCCAGCAGTTTCGGACACCTCTCCTACGAGCAGTACTTC
>NA|TRBV9|NA|TRBJ1-2
CASSVGRGSRELGYGYTF
TGTGCCAGCAGCGTAGGACGGGGGTCCCGGGAGTTAGGCTATGGCTACACCTTC
>NA|TRBV5-1|NA|TRBJ1-1
CASSPPSFTEAFF
TGCGCCAGCAGCCCCCCCTCGTTCACTGAAGCTTTCTTT